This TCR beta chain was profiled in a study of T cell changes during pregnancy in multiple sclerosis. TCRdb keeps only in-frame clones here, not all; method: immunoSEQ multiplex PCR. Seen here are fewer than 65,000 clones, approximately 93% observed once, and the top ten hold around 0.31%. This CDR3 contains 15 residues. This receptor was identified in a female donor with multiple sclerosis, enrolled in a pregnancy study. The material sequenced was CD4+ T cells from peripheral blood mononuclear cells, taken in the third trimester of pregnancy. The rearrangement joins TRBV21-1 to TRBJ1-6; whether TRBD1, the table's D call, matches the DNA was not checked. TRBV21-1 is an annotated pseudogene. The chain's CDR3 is CASSKALAFCSPLHF. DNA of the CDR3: TGTGCCAGCAGCAAAGCTTTGGCCTTCTGTTCACCCCTCCACTTT.